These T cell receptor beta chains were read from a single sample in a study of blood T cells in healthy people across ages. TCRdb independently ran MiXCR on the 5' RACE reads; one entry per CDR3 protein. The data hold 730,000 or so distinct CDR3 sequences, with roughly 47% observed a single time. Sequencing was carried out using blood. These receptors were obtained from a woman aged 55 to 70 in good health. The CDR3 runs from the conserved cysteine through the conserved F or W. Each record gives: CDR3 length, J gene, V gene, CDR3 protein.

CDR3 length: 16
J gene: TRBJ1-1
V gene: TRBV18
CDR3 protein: CASSPPRVGVATEAFF

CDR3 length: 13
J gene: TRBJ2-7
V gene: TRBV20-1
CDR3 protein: CSARVDRVGEQYF

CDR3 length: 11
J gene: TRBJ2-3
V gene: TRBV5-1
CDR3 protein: CASTREYTQYF

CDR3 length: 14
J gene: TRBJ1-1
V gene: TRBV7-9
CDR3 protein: CASSSPDRNTEAFF

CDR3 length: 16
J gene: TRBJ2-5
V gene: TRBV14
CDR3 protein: CASSQEGRYPQETQYF

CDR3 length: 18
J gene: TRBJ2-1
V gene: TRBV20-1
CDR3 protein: CSATRLAGGGRLYDEQFF

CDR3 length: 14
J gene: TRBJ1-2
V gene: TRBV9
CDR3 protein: CASSTVGGRGGYTF

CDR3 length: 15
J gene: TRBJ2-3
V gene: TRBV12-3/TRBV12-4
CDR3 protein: CASSPPGLEVYTQYF

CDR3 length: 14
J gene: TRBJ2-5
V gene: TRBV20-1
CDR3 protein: CSARVGQPQETQYF

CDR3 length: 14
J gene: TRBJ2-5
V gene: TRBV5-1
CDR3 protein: CASSIQGSQETQYF

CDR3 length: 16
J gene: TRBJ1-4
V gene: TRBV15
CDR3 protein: CATSRDLEAIGEKLFF

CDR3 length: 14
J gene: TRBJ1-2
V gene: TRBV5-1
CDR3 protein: CASSLAGGGYGYTF

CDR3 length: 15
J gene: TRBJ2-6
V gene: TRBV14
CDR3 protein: CASSQSRAGANVLTF

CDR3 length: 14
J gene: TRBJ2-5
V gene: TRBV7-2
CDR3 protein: CASRPGQLQEAQYF

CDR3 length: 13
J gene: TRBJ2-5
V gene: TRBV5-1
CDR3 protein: CAGSLAQRSVQYF

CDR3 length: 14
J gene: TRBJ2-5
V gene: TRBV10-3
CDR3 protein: CAKQGILSLCEQYF

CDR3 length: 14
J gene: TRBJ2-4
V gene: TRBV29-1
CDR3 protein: CSVGAGQAALERYF

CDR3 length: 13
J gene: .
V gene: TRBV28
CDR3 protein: CASSLRVLSEQYF

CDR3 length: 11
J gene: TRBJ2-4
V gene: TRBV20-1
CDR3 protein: CSARDRNIQYF

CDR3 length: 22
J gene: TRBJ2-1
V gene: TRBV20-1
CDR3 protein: CSVLVASGAQLNKVSSYNEQFF

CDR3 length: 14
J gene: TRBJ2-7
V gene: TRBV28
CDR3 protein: CASRTGGNTYEQYF

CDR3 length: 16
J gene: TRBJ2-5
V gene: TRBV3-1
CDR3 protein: CASSQGPGVGQETQYF

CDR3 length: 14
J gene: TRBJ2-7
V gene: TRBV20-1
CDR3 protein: CSASPPAGSYEQYF

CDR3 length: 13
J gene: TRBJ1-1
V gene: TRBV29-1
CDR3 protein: CSVYGTGNTEAFF

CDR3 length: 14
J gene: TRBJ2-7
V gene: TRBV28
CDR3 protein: CASSETLQGNEQYF

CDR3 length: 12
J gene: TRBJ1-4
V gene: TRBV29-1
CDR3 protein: CSVAEGVEKLFF

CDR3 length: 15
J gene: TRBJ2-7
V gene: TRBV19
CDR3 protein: CASTPRGRGSYEQYF

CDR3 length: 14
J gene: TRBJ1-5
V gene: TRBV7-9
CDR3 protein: CASRLDGRHQPQHF

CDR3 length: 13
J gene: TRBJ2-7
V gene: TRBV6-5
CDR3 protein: CASSGGLPYELYF

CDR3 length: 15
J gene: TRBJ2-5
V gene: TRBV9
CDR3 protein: CASSPRTGGVETQYF

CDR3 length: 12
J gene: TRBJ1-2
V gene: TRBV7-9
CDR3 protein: CASSLLEWTYTF

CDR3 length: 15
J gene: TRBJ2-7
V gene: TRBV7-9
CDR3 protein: CASSLLAGGPHEQYF

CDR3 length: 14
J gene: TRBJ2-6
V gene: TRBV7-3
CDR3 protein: CASSFPGGANVLTF

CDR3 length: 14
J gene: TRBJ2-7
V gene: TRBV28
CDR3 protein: CASSPGQAPYEQYF

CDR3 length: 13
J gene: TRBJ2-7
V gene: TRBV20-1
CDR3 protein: CSAPGTGGYEQYF

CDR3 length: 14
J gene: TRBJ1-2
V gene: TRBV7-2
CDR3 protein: CASIPLGAGYGYTF

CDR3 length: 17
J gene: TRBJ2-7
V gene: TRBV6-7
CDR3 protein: CASSYSRVPGTGYEQYF

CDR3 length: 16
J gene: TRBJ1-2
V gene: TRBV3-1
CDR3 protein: CASSQGGSGLLYGYTF

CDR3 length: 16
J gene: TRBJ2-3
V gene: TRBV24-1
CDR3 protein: CATSDPGTGKTDTQYF

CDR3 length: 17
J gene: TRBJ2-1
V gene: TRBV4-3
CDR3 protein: CASSQDRIGWSGIEQFF

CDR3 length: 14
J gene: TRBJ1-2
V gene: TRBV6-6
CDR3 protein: CASSYGGSGYGYTF

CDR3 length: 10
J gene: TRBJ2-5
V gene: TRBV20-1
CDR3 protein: CSASKNEQYF

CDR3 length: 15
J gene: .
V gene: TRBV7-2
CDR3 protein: CASSLEGVGSYEQYF

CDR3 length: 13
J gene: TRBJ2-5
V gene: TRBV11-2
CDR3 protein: CASSLMDQETQYF

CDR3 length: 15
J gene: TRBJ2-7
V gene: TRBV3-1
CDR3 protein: CASSLDPGGPYEQYF

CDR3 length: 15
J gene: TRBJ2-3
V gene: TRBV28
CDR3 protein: CASSLRRSTTDTQYF

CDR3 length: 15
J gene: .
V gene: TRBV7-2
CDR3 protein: CASSLASSGGYEQYF